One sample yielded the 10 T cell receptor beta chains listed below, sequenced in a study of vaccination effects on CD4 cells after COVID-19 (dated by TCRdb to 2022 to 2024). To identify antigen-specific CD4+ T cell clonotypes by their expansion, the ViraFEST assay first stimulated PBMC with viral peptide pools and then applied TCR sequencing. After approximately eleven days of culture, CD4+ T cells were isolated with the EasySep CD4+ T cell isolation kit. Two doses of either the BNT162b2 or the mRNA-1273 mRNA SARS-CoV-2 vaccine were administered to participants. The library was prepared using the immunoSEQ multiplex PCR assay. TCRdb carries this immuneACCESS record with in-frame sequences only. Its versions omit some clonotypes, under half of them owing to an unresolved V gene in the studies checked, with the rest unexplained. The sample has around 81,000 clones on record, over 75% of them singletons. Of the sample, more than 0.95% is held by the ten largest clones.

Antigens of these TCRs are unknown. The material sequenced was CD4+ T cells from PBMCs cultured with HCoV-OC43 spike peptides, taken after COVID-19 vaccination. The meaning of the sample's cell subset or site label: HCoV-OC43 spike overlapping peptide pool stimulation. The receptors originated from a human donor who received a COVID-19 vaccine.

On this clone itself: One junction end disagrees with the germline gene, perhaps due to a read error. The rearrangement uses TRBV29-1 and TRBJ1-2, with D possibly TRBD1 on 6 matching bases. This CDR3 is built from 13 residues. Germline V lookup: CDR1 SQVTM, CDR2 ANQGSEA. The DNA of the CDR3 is TGCAGCGTTTCAATAAATCCCGTACAGGGACGGTCCTTC. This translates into CSVSINPVQGRSF.

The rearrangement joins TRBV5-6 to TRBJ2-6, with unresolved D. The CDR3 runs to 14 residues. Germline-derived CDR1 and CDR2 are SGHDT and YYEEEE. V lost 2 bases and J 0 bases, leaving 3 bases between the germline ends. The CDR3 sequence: CASSFLSGANVLTF. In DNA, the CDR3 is TGTGCCAGCAGCTTCCTCTCTGGGGCCAACGTCCTGACTTTC.

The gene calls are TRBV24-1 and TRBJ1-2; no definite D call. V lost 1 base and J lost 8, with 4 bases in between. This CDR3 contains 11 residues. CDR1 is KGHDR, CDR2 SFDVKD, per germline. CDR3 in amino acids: CATSDLGGYTF. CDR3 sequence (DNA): TGTGCCACCAGTGATTTAGGCGGCTACACCTTC.

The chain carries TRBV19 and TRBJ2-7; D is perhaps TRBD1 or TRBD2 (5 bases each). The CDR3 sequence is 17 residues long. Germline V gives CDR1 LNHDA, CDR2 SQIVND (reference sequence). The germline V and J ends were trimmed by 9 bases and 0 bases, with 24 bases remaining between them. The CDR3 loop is CARQESVRAGSSYEQYV. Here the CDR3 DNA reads TGTGCCAGACAAGAGTCGGTTCGGGCAGGGAGCTCCTACGAGCAGTACGTC.

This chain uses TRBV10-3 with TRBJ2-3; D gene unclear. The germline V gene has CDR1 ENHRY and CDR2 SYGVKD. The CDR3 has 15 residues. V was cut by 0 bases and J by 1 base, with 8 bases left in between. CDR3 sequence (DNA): TGTGCCATCAGTGAGTCCCGAGACCGCACAGATACGCAGTATTTT. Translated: CAISESRDRTDTQYF.

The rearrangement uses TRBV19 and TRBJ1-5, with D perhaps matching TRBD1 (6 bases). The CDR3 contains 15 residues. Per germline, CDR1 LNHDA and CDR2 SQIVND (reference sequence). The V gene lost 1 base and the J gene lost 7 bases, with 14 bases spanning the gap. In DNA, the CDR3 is TGTGCCAGTAGTATAGGGGGGCAGGGTCTCCAGCCCCAGCATTTT. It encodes CASSIGGQGLQPQHF.

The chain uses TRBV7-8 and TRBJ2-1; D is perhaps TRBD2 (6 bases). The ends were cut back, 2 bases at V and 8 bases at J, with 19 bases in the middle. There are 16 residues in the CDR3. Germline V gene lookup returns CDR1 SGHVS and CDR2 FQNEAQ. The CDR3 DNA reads TGTGCCAGCAGCTTATTTGGGGCCAGCCCGGGGGATGAGCAGTTCTTC. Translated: CASSLFGASPGDEQFF.

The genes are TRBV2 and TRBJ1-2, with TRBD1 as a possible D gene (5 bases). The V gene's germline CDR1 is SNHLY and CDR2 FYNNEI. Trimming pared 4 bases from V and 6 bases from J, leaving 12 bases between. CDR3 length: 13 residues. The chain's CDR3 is CASSVIGANGYTF. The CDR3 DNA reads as TGTGCCAGCAGTGTGATAGGGGCTAATGGCTACACCTTC.

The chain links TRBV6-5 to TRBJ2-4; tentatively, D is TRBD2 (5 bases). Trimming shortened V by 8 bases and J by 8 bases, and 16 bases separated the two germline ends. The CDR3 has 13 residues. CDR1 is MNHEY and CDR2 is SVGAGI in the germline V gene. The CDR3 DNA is TGTGCCAGCGCAAGGACTGAGAAATACATTCAGTACTTC. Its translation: CASARTEKYIQYF.

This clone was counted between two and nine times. CDR3 sequence reads: CASSIDRVFGNTIYF. As DNA, the CDR3 is TGTGCCAGTAGTATCGACCGAGTCTTTGGAAACACCATATATTTT. The rearrangement uses TRBV19 and TRBJ1-3; D not resolved. This CDR3 region has 15 residues. The germline V gene has CDR1 LNHDA and CDR2 SQIVND (reference sequence). V was cut by 3 bases and J by 3 bases, with 12 bases left in between.